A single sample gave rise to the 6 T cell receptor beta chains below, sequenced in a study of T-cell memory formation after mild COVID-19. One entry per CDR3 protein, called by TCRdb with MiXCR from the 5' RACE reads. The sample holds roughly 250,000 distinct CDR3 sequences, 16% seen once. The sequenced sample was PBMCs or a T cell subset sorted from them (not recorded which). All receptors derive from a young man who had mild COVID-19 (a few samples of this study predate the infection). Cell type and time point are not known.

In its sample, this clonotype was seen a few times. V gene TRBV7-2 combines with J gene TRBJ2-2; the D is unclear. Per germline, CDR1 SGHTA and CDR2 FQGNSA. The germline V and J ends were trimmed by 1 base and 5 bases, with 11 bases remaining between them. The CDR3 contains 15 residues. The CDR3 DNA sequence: TGTGCCAGCAGCTTAGTTGCGACACAAACCGGGGAGCTGTTTTTT. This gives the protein CASSLVATQTGELFF.

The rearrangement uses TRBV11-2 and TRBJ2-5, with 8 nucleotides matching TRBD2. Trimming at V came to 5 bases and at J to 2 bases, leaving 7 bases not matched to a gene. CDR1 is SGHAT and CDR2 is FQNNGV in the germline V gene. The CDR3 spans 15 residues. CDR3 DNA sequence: TGTGCCAGCAGCCCCACTCCGGGGGGGCAAGAGACCCAGTACTTC. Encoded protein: CASSPTPGGQETQYF.

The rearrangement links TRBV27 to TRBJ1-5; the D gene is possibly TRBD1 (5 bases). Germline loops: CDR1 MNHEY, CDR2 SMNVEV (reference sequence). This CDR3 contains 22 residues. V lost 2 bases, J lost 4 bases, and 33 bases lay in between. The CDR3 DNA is TGTGCCAGCAGTTTACCCGAACCAAAACCGGATCGGAGCGGGGAGGGGAATCAGCCCCAGCATTTT. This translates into CASSLPEPKPDRSGEGNQPQHF.

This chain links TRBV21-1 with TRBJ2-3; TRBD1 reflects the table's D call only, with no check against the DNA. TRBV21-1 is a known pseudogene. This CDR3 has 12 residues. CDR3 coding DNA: TGTGCCAGCGGACTTACAGGGACACCTGGGTATTTT. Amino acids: CASGLTGTPGYF.

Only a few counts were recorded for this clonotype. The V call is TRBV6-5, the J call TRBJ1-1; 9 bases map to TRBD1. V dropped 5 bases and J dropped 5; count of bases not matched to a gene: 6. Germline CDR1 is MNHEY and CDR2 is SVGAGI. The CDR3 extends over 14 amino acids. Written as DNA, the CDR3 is TGTGCCAGCAGTGTTTACAGGGGGCAAACTGAAGCTTTCTTT. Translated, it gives CASSVYRGQTEAFF.

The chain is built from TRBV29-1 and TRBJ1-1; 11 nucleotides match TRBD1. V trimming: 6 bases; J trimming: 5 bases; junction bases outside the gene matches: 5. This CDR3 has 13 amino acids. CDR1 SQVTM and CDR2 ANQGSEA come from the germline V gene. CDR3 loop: CSVARDRGTEAFF. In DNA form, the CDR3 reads TGCAGCGTCGCTCGGGACAGGGGGACTGAAGCTTTCTTT.